This T cell receptor beta chain was captured by sequencing in a study of blood T cell repertoires in COVID-19 (dated by TCRdb to 2019 to 2021). Turning to the overall study: Samples from collaborators originated in the United States, Italy and Spain and spanned both the acute and convalescent phases of COVID-19. The material from the prospective study consisted of cDNA or gDNA derived from T cells, B-cell-depleted T cells, or PBMCs. Deeply sampled blood TCRbeta repertoires from subjects exposed to, actively infected with, or recovered from COVID-19 were included in the dataset. A freely available public database, intended as a resource for researchers studying the immune response to SARS-CoV-2, is where the repertoires were released. Samples came from the ongoing ImmuneRACE study (first 160 participants) plus 1,254 subjects from 6 global collaborators. A de-identified subject ID, COVID-19 status, age in years and sex were almost always included in the sample metadata. Where HLA class I and class II types were available, the types were taken from metadata supplied by the sample provider, not from assay-based typing.

Collaborating institutions collected whole blood in K2EDTA tubes following their own protocols. For TCRbeta analysis, collaborators shipped samples as frozen whole blood, isolated PBMCs, or DNA extracted from either of those sample types. Broad study findings and their caveats: Clinical and demographic metadata were provided uncurated, with the amount varying by source and participant.

Points on this clone: What antigen it recognizes has not been identified. No much larger clone exists at a distance of one base, and base qualities are not known.

TCRbeta CDR3 regions were amplified from genomic DNA using the immunoSEQ Assay, a bias-controlled multiplex PCR. In the paper's pipeline: The number of nucleated cells in each sample was estimated from the amplification of reference gene primers within the assay. Sequence reads were collapsed and filtered to measure the absolute abundance of every unique TCRbeta CDR3 rearrangement. Productive Simpson clonality was computed per sample as the square root of Simpson's diversity index over productive rearrangements. TCRdb mirrors the immuneACCESS table, restricted to in-frame sequences. Some clones are absent from its copies; in checked studies, under half trace to an unresolved V gene, and the reason for the others is unknown. For V, J and clone size, that table is used; D and trimming come from the DNA. The sample includes around 99,000 clones, with 85% to 90% observed a single time. Jointly, the top ten make up around 1.1% of the sample.

At the junction V is shortened by 0 bases and J by 2 bases; bases outside the gene matches: 2. The CDR1 and CDR2 encoded by the germline V gene are MGHRA and YSYEKL. Counted from cysteine to phenylalanine, this CDR3 has 15 amino acids. Only the CDR3 DNA is retained, 45 bases long and in frame from the first base. The sequence derives from a human donor in a cohort sampled during active COVID-19. The V and J segments used are TRBV4-1 and TRBJ2-3, with TRBD2 matching 7 junction bases. Material for sequencing was peripheral blood. The DNA reads TGCGCCAGCAGCCAAGATGGGACTAACACAGATACGCAGTATTTT. Its translation reads: CASSQDGTNTDTQYF.